A single sample gave rise to the 19 T cell receptor beta chains below, sequenced in a study of CD8 T cells in Susac syndrome. An amount of RNA that ranged from roughly 0.45 to 1 ug was reverse transcribed with random hexamers. A single record per CDR3 protein comes from TCRdb applying MiXCR to the immunoSEQ multiplex PCR reads. This table has roughly 130,000 distinct CDR3 sequences, roughly 94% appearing once. Input material: CD4+ T cells from PBMCs. Receptors originate from a human donor with multiple sclerosis.

V gene TRBV27 combines with J gene TRBJ1-1; no firm D call. V dropped 4 bases and J dropped 4 bases, with 16 bases sitting between them. Germline V CDR1 and CDR2: MNHEY, SMNVEV (reference sequence). The CDR3 length is 15 residues. The CDR3 loop is CASSSPSKWGTEAFF. Here the CDR3 DNA reads TGTGCCAGCAGTTCCCCCTCCAAATGGGGCACTGAAGCTTTCTTT.

The chain employs TRBV7-2 and TRBJ1-5; no definite D call. CDR1 and CDR2 from the germline V gene are SGHTA and FQGNSA. The CDR3 sequence is 12 residues long. Trimming removed 5 bases from V and 3 bases from J, with 5 bases in between. The CDR3, as DNA: TGTGCCAGCAGCCTGGACAATCAGCCCCAGCATTTT. The encoded protein is CASSLDNQPQHF.

The V call is TRBV2, the J call TRBJ1-4; D remains ambiguous. From germline, CDR1 is SNHLY and CDR2 FYNNEI. This CDR3 region has 14 residues. The ends were cut back, 5 bases at V and 0 bases at J, with 7 bases in the middle. CDR3 DNA sequence: TGTGCCAGCAGTCCGCATACAACTAATGAAAAACTGTTTTTT. This codes for CASSPHTTNEKLFF. Drawing the rest from reference TRBV2 and TRBJ1-4, the complete variable domain is EPEVTQTPSHQVTQMGQEVILRCVPISNHLYFYWYRQILGQKVEFLVSFYNNEISEKSEIFDDQFSVERPDGSNFTLKIRSTKLEDSAMYFCASSPHTTNEKLFFGSGTQLSVL.

The DNA of the CDR3 is TGTGCCAGCAGTTCAAACCAGGGGGCCCATGGCTACACCTTC. It specifies CASSSNQGAHGYTF. The chain uses TRBV6-5 and TRBJ1-2; TRBD1 matches 8 bases. This CDR3 comprises 14 residues. Germline V gene lookup returns CDR1 MNHEY and CDR2 SVGAGI. V trimming: 4 bases; J trimming: 6 bases; junction bases outside the gene matches: 7.

This chain links TRBV30 with TRBJ2-1; 9 nucleotides match TRBD2. This CDR3 is built from 14 residues. Germline loops: CDR1 GTSNPN, CDR2 SVGIG (reference sequence). With 1 base clipped from V and 6 bases from J, the junction kept 4 bases outside the gene matches. The CDR3 DNA follows: TGTGCCTGGAGTGGGGCGGGAGGGGTCAATGAGCAGTTCTTC. It specifies CAWSGAGGVNEQFF.

The genes are TRBV7-9 and TRBJ2-7; TRBD1 aligns across 7 bases. In germline, CDR1 is SEHNR, CDR2 FQNEAQ (reference sequence). V gave up 5 bases and J gave up 3 bases; unmatched junction bases: 4. This CDR3 is 13 amino acids long. The CDR3 protein is CASSEGQYYEQYF. The CDR3 DNA reads TGTGCCAGCAGCGAGGGACAGTACTACGAGCAGTACTTC. Full variable domain (remainder filled in from reference TRBV7-9 and TRBJ2-7): DTGVSQNPRHKITKRGQNVTFRCDPISEHNRLYWYRQTLGQGPEFLTYFQNEAQLEKSRLLSDRFSAERPKGSFSTLEIQRTEQGDSAMYLCASSEGQYYEQYFGPGTRLTVT.

The chain uses TRBV5-4 and TRBJ2-3; 9 nucleotides align to TRBD1. The V gene end was trimmed by 0 bases and the J gene end by 2 bases; junction bases not matched to a gene: 1. CDR3 length equals 15 residues. CDR1 is SGHNT and CDR2 is YYREEE in the germline V gene (reference sequence). The CDR3 DNA follows: TGTGCCAGCAGCTTGGACAGGGGGCTCACAGATACGCAGTATTTT. The encoded protein is CASSLDRGLTDTQYF.

A few counts support this clonotype. The chain employs TRBV19 and TRBJ2-1; the match to TRBD2 covers 10 bases. The CDR3 runs to 15 residues. With V trimmed by 5 bases and J by 8 bases, 9 bases remained unmatched. Germline CDR1 and CDR2: LNHDA and SQIVND (reference sequence). The chain's CDR3 is CASSPGASGSYEQFF. The CDR3 DNA is TGTGCCAGTAGTCCAGGGGCTAGCGGGAGTTATGAGCAGTTCTTC.

V usage is TRBV5-1 and J usage is TRBJ1-1; 9 positions agree with TRBD1. The V gene end was trimmed by 4 bases and the J gene end by 5 bases; junction bases not matched to a gene: 9. Germline V gene sequence: CDR1 SGHRS, CDR2 YFSETQ. The CDR3 is 15 amino acids. The CDR3 here is CASSPVGQGVTEAFF. CDR3 bases: TGCGCCAGCAGCCCAGTGGGACAGGGTGTGACTGAAGCTTTCTTT.

This sequence joins TRBV12-3 or TRBV12-4 and TRBJ1-1; the D is unclear. Trimming took 6 bases from V and 3 from J, leaving 8 bases between them. This CDR3 spans 12 amino acids. CDR3 protein: CASSLGDTEAFF. For the CDR3, the DNA is TGTGCCAGCAGCCTAGGTGACACTGAAGCTTTCTTT.

This chain uses TRBV20-1 with TRBJ2-7; tentatively, D is TRBD1 (5 bases). Trimming removed 5 bases at V and 6 bases at J, with 11 bases between. The CDR3 runs 11 residues. The germline V gene has CDR1 DFQATT and CDR2 SNEGSKA (reference sequence). DNA of the CDR3: TGCAGTGCTTTAAGGGGTGGCGAGCAGTACTTC. Its translation: CSALRGGEQYF.

The chain has TRBV19 and TRBJ1-2; TRBD1 matches 7 bases. The CDR3 has 13 amino acids. The ends lost 10 bases at V and 8 bases at J; junction bases unmatched: 13. The germline CDR1 and CDR2 sequences are LNHDA and SQIVND (reference sequence). The CDR3 sequence is CATQRRGRLGYTF. CDR3 DNA sequence: TGTGCCACCCAAAGGAGGGGGCGTCTAGGCTACACCTTC.

The chain uses TRBV5-4 and TRBJ1-2; D possibly corresponds to TRBD1 (5 bases). V was pared by 0 bases and J by 8 bases, with 8 bases between. The CDR3 covers 12 residues. Germline V CDR1 and CDR2: SGHNT, YYREEE (reference sequence). The CDR3 loop is CASSLDGDGYTF. As DNA, the CDR3 is TGTGCCAGCAGCTTGGATGGGGACGGCTACACCTTC. The full variable domain, rest sourced from reference TRBV5-4 and TRBJ1-2, is ETGVTQSPTHLIKTRGQQVTLRCSSQSGHNTVSWYQQALGQGPQFIFQYYREEENGRGNFPPRFSGLQFPNYSSELNVNALELDDSALYLCASSLDGDGYTFGSGTRLTVV.

The chain combines TRBV9 with TRBJ2-1; the match to TRBD2 covers 9 bases. V was pared by 3 bases and J by 1 base, with 5 bases of the junction left unmatched. The CDR3 spans 16 residues. Germline loops: CDR1 SGDLS, CDR2 YYNGEE. The CDR3 DNA sequence: TGTGCCAGCAGCGGAGAGGCGGGGGGGTCCTACAATGAGCAGTTCTTC. Encoded protein: CASSGEAGGSYNEQFF.

This rearrangement joins TRBV10-3 to TRBJ2-4; 9 nucleotides agree with TRBD1. The CDR3 length is 15 residues. The ends lost 1 base at V and 7 bases at J; junction bases unmatched: 5. Germline CDR1 reads ENHRY; CDR2 reads SYGVKD. The CDR3 nucleotides read TGTGCCATCAGTGAGTGGACAGGGGTTGATAACATTCAGTACTTC. The encoded protein is CAISEWTGVDNIQYF.

The chain carries TRBV6-6 and TRBJ2-3; D is possibly TRBD1 (6 bases). Germline CDR1 and CDR2: MNHNY and SVGAGI (reference sequence). The CDR3 consists of 16 residues. The V end lost 6 bases, the J end lost 3 bases, and 19 bases lay between the germline ends. The CDR3, as DNA: TGTGCCAGCAGAACTCGAGGGGACAAGGGAACAGATACGCAGTATTTT. Protein: CASRTRGDKGTDTQYF.

This clonotype was seen a single time. CDR3 sequence (DNA): TGTGCCACCAGTGATCCGGGACAGCAGTACAATGAGCAGTTCTTC. Translation: CATSDPGQQYNEQFF. The chain recombines TRBV24-1 with TRBJ2-1; 7 bases align to TRBD1. Per the germline V gene, CDR1 is KGHDR and CDR2 is SFDVKD. V shed 3 bases and J 4 bases; nucleotides not matched to a gene: 5. CDR3 length: 15 amino acids.

The chain carries TRBV29-1 and TRBJ1-2; TRBD1 agrees at 9 bases. The CDR3 has 13 amino acids. With 0 bases clipped from V and 6 bases from J, the junction kept 2 bases outside the gene matches. The V gene's germline CDR1 is SQVTM and CDR2 ANQGSEA. CDR3 in amino acids: CSVEDWTGDGYTF. The CDR3 DNA reads as TGCAGCGTTGAAGATTGGACAGGGGATGGCTACACCTTC.

The chain uses TRBV5-4 and TRBJ2-6, with D possibly being TRBD2 (6 bases). With 5 bases removed from V and 0 bases from J, the gap between germline ends came to 15 bases. This CDR3 has 17 amino acids. Germline V lookup: CDR1 SGHNT, CDR2 YYREEE (reference sequence). CDR3 amino acids: CASRVGRDSSGANVLTF. The CDR3 DNA sequence: TGTGCCAGCAGGGTCGGGCGGGATTCCTCTGGGGCCAACGTCCTGACTTTC. Full variable domain (remainder filled in from reference TRBV5-4 and TRBJ2-6): ETGVTQSPTHLIKTRGQQVTLRCSSQSGHNTVSWYQQALGQGPQFIFQYYREEENGRGNFPPRFSGLQFPNYSSELNVNALELDDSALYLCASRVGRDSSGANVLTFGAGSRLTVL.